The 18 T cell receptor beta chains listed next were all sequenced from one sample in a study of graft-versus-host responses after intestinal transplantation. Their antigens are not known. Clones were sequenced by immunoSEQ multiplex PCR, and TCRdb holds only the in-frame ones, with some missing. In the table there are roughly 110,000 clones, about 92% of which are singletons. The sequencing used unstimulated CD8+ T cells sorted from spleen or lymph node cells, collected before transplant. The source of these receptors is a human donor who was the organ donor for an intestinal transplant.

The chain links TRBV6-5 to TRBJ1-2; D is unclear. The CDR3 spans 14 residues. Germline values: CDR1 MNHEY, CDR2 SVGAGI. Trimming removed 2 bases from V and 7 bases from J, with 14 bases in between. The CDR3 nucleotides read TGTGCCAGCAGTTACGCGGTCGGGAGCGGTGGCTACACCTTC. Translating gives CASSYAVGSGGYTF.

CDR3 loop: CASSLDRDTIYF. The CDR3 DNA sequence: TGTGCCAGCAGCTTAGACAGAGACACCATATATTTT. This chain links TRBV7-9 with TRBJ1-3; D is unclear. Germline V lookup: CDR1 SEHNR, CDR2 FQNEAQ (reference sequence). The CDR3 sequence is 12 residues long. V was pared by 1 base and J by 8 bases, with 6 bases between.

This clone occurred once. V gene TRBV14 combines with J gene TRBJ2-3; possibly TRBD2 for D (5 bases). The CDR3 extends over 13 amino acids. CDR1 and CDR2 (germline): SGHDN, FVKESK. Deletions cut 6 bases from V and 3 bases from J, with 10 bases between. The CDR3, as DNA: TGTGCCAGCAGGGGAGAGGTGACAGATACGCAGTATTTT. Translating gives CASRGEVTDTQYF.

The V and J genes are TRBV27 and TRBJ2-7; TRBD1 aligns across 9 bases. Per germline, CDR1 MNHEY and CDR2 SMNVEV (reference sequence). The CDR3 has 15 amino acids. The V gene end was trimmed by 3 bases and the J gene end by 5 bases; junction bases not matched to a gene: 8. CDR3 bases: TGTGCCAGCAGTTTGAGGGGACAGGGATCCCACGAGCAGTACTTC. This codes for CASSLRGQGSHEQYF.

The rearrangement links TRBV19 to TRBJ2-7; 10 nucleotides agree with TRBD1. The CDR3 runs to 15 residues. Germline-derived CDR1 and CDR2 are LNHDA and SQIVND (reference sequence). Losses at the gene ends were 3 bases for V and 4 bases for J; bases not matched to a gene: 6. The CDR3 sequence is CASSIRPGQGYEQYF. The CDR3 region has the DNA TGTGCCAGTAGTATCCGTCCGGGACAGGGGTACGAGCAGTACTTC.

The rearrangement links TRBV5-8 to TRBJ1-5; D unclear. In germline, CDR1 is SGHTS, CDR2 YDEGEE. The CDR3 is 16 residues long. V lost 1 base to trimming and J lost 6 bases, with 17 bases between them. CDR3 nucleotide sequence: TGTGCCAGCAGCTTGACTCCCGGGGAGAAGGGTCAGCCCCAGCATTTT. Amino acid sequence: CASSLTPGEKGQPQHF. Filled out from reference TRBV5-8 and TRBJ1-5, the complete variable domain reads EAGVTQSPTHLIKTRGQQATLRCSPISGHTSVYWYQQALGLGLQFLLWYDEGEERNRGNFPPRFSGRQFPNYSSELNVNALELEDSALYLCASSLTPGEKGQPQHFGDGTRLSIL.

The CDR3 nucleotides read TGTGCCAGCAGCTTACAGGGGGTCCTCACTGAAGCTTTCTTT. Protein: CASSLQGVLTEAFF. The rearrangement uses TRBV7-9 and TRBJ1-1, with 7 nucleotides matching TRBD1. CDR1 and CDR2 from the germline V gene are SEHNR and FQNEAQ (reference sequence). Trimming took 2 bases from V and 4 from J; bases not matched to a gene: 4. The CDR3 runs 14 residues.

The V call is TRBV6-5, the J call TRBJ1-2; no reliable D call. Per the germline V gene, CDR1 is MNHEY and CDR2 is SVGAGI. This CDR3 has 14 amino acids. The V end was cut by 4 bases, the J end by 0 bases, with 9 bases between. The CDR3 DNA follows: TGTGCCAGCAGTTCGGCCCCCTCTAACTATGGCTACACCTTC. Encoded protein: CASSSAPSNYGYTF.

This clone was seen just once. The conserved final phenylalanine or tryptophan is absent from the CDR3, which likely points to a read error. The chain couples TRBV25-1 to TRBJ1-2, with 7 nucleotides matching TRBD1. With V trimmed by 3 bases and J by 4 bases, 5 bases remained unmatched. The CDR3 contains 14 residues. The germline V gene encodes CDR1 MGHDK and CDR2 SYGVNS. CDR3 amino acids: CASSEGGTVYGYTL. In DNA, the CDR3 is TGTGCCAGCAGTGAGGGAGGGACAGTCTATGGCTACACCCTC.

The rearrangement joins TRBV4-1 to TRBJ2-7; 7 positions match TRBD1. Germline-derived CDR1 and CDR2 are MGHRA and YSYEKL. With 1 base clipped from V and 3 bases from J, the junction kept 6 bases outside the gene matches. There are 15 residues in the CDR3. Here the CDR3 DNA reads TGCGCCAGCAGCCAAGGAGCAAGACAGGGCTACGAGCAGTACTTC. It encodes CASSQGARQGYEQYF.

The chain couples TRBV28 to TRBJ2-2, with D unresolved. The CDR3 is 11 amino acids. The V and J ends lost 3 bases and 9 bases respectively, with 5 bases between them. Germline V CDR1 and CDR2: MDHEN, SYDVKM. The CDR3 loop is CASSFSRELFF. CDR3 DNA sequence: TGTGCCAGCAGTTTCTCCAGGGAGCTGTTTTTT.

This clone has more than one count but fewer than ten. The J gene is TRBJ2-1, the V gene TRBV28; the D gene is possibly TRBD2 (5 bases). Germline V gives CDR1 MDHEN, CDR2 SYDVKM. The V end lost 1 base, the J end lost 7 bases, and 5 bases lay between the germline ends. CDR3 length equals 12 residues. This CDR3 reads CASSLSGNEQFF. DNA of the CDR3: TGTGCCAGCAGTTTATCGGGAAATGAGCAGTTCTTC.

This rearrangement joins TRBV7-2 to TRBJ2-5, with D maybe TRBD1 (6 bases). Germline V gene sequence: CDR1 SGHTA, CDR2 FQGNSA. Trimming removed 2 bases at V and 2 bases at J, with 15 bases between. The CDR3 has 16 residues. CDR3 nucleotide sequence: TGTGCCAGCAGCTTACCTCCACAGGGTTGGCAAGAGACCCAGTACTTC. It translates to CASSLPPQGWQETQYF.

V is TRBV11-2 and J is TRBJ2-1; D is unclear. The CDR3 consists of 13 residues. The V end lost 3 bases, the J end lost 1 base, and 4 bases lay between the germline ends. Germline V gives CDR1 SGHAT, CDR2 FQNNGV. The CDR3 DNA is TGTGCCAGCAGCTTGGAGTCCTACAATGAGCAGTTCTTC. Translated, it gives CASSLESYNEQFF.

The DNA of the CDR3 is TGTGCCAGCAGCTTAGTACCTTCACTTATGGACGAGCAGTACTTC. Its protein product is CASSLVPSLMDEQYF. The gene calls are TRBV7-3 and TRBJ2-7; D remains ambiguous. Germline CDR1 reads SGHTA; CDR2 reads FQGTGA. Trimming stripped 2 bases from V and 5 bases from J, with 16 bases between. The CDR3 spans 15 residues.

V usage is TRBV28 and J usage is TRBJ2-2; 14 nucleotides agree with TRBD2. Germline loops: CDR1 MDHEN, CDR2 SYDVKM. J lost 7 bases, V lost 2 bases, and 6 bases had no gene match. The CDR3 is made up of 17 amino acids. The CDR3 DNA reads as TGTGCCAGCAGTTTAGGGCCGGGACTAGCGGGAGACGGGGAGCTGTTTTTT. Its translation is CASSLGPGLAGDGELFF.

This clone came up once. V and J are TRBV4-3 and TRBJ2-1, with 12 bases matching TRBD2. J gave up 4 bases and V 4 bases, and 2 bases lay outside the gene matches. The CDR3 is made up of 15 amino acids. CDR1 LGHNA and CDR2 YSLEER come from the germline V gene. This chain's CDR3 is CASSLTSGRYNEQFF. The DNA of the CDR3 is TGCGCCAGCAGCCTAACTAGCGGGAGGTACAATGAGCAGTTCTTC.

The rearrangement links TRBV9 to TRBJ1-4; 7 bases match TRBD1. CDR3 size: 14 residues. The J segment lost 6 bases and the V segment lost 3 bases, leaving 5 bases of the junction unmatched. Germline values: CDR1 SGDLS, CDR2 YYNGEE. This chain's CDR3 is CASSEGRGDEKLFF. CDR3 sequence (DNA): TGTGCCAGCAGCGAGGGCAGGGGGGATGAAAAACTGTTTTTT.